The rows below give T cell receptor beta chains drawn from one sample of a study of T cells after yellow fever vaccination. TCRdb used MiXCR to reprocess the 5' RACE reads, holding one entry per CDR3 protein. In the table there are over 300,000 distinct CDR3 sequences, roughly 4% of which are singletons. The input for sequencing was PBMCs, taken 5 days after the yellow fever booster vaccination. The receptors were sampled from a man aged 18 to 30 who received the YFV17D yellow fever vaccine. Each CDR3 is given with its conserved first and last residue. D genes are given only for firm matches. Size values are once, few and many counts, or a class for expanded clones, and some rows have none.

>TRBV4-3|.|16|TRBJ1-1|.
CASSLELAGGVGEAFF
TGCGCCAGCAGCCTAGAGTTGGCCGGGGGGGTGGGTGAAGCTTTCTTT
>TRBV7-2|.|15|TRBJ2-6|few
CASTLDWSGANVLTF
TGTGCCAGCACCCTCGATTGGTCTGGGGCCAACGTCCTGACTTTC
>TRBV5-1|.|15|TRBJ1-3|.
CASSGRDAGGNTIYF
TGCGCCAGCAGCGGCCGGGACGCAGGGGGAAACACCATATATTTT
>TRBV7-9|.|16|TRBJ2-5|few
CASSIGQLSAGETQYF
TGTGCCAGCAGCATAGGACAGCTGAGCGCGGGGGAGACCCAGTACTTC
>TRBV25-1|TRBD1|12|TRBJ1-2|many
CAAGGEGYGYTF
TGTGCTGCAGGGGGTGAGGGCTATGGCTACACCTTC
>TRBV20-1|.|12|TRBJ2-2|.
CSARSDSGELFF
TGCAGTGCTAGGAGCGATTCCGGGGAGCTGTTTTTT
>TRBV7-8|.|17|TRBJ2-1|few
CASSSPWLTPPDNEQFF
TGTGCCAGCAGCTCCCCATGGCTAACCCCCCCTGACAATGAGCAGTTCTTC
>TRBV7-7|.|13|TRBJ2-5|.
CASTPGTRETQYF
TGTGCCAGCACCCCCGGGACTCGGGAGACCCAGTACTTC
>TRBV24-1|.|14|TRBJ1-5|.
CATSDGALNQPQHF
TGTGCCACCAGTGACGGCGCACTCAATCAGCCCCAGCATTTT
>TRBV20-1|TRBD2|20|TRBJ2-3|.
CSAVHHLRGLAGALPDTQYF
TGCAGTGCTGTCCACCATCTCCGGGGACTAGCGGGGGCCCTCCCCGATACGCAGTATTTT
>TRBV10-2|.|12|TRBJ2-7|few
CASIGHSYEQYF
TGCGCCAGCATTGGGCACTCCTACGAGCAGTACTTC
>TRBV12-3/TRBV12-4|.|15|TRBJ2-1|.
CASRLGLGRDNEQFF
TGTGCCAGCAGACTTGGACTGGGTCGGGATAATGAGCAGTTCTTC
>TRBV2|TRBD2|15|TRBJ2-1|.
CASTRGGRSYNEQFF
TGTGCCAGCACTCGGGGGGGTCGGTCCTACAATGAGCAGTTCTTC
>TRBV20-1|TRBD1|17|TRBJ1-1|few
CSARDFTGGPYSTEAFF
TGCAGTGCTAGAGACTTCACAGGGGGGCCATATAGCACTGAAGCTTTCTTT
>TRBV25-1|TRBD1|14|TRBJ2-1|.
CASRETGFPDEQFF
TGTGCCAGCAGGGAGACAGGGTTTCCGGATGAGCAGTTCTTC
>TRBV24-1|TRBD1|15|TRBJ1-2|.
CATSDPRQGPYGYTF
TGTGCCACCAGTGATCCGCGACAGGGTCCCTATGGCTACACCTTC
>TRBV27|.|13|TRBJ2-7|few
CASSSLFWDEQYF
TGTGCCAGCAGTTCTTTATTCTGGGACGAGCAGTACTTC
>TRBV6-5|TRBD1|15|TRBJ1-6|few
CASSYKQGQGSPLHF
TGTGCCAGCAGTTACAAGCAGGGACAGGGTTCACCCCTCCACTTT
>TRBV5-1|TRBD1|14|TRBJ2-3|.
CASTPDREADTQYF
TGCGCCAGCACCCCGGACAGGGAGGCAGATACGCAGTATTTT
>TRBV15|.|14|TRBJ1-1|few
CATSRDHRDTEAFF
TGTGCCACCAGCAGAGATCACCGGGACACTGAAGCTTTCTTT